The present TCR beta chain was sequenced within a study of OX40 agonist ivuxolimab in advanced cancers. Looking at the study overall: Every 2 weeks, patients received ivuxolimab intravenously, dosed at 0.01 to 10 mg/kg. Participants averaged approximately 65 years of age (range about 23 to 90) and were around 83% male.

Comment on this clone: Its antigen is currently unknown.

The CDR3 totals 13 residues. V was clipped by 2 bases and J by 3 bases, with 8 bases between them. Germline V gene sequence: CDR1 GTSNPN, CDR2 SVGIG (reference sequence). Study results and caveats: Low normalized T-cell clonal expansion also characterized some of the nonresponders.

Samples were taken at baseline and on day 1 of cycles 4 and 7. Measured with immunoSEQ multiplex PCR; TCRdb has only the in-frame clones, and not every one. This sample has 70,000 to 90,000 clones; around four fifths occur once, and the top ten carry 1.5% to 2%. The clonotype comes from an adult with an advanced solid tumor such as melanoma, head and neck, liver or kidney cancer. Source: CD4+ or CD8+ T cells sorted from blood, taken in a trial of the OX40 agonist ivuxolimab. The V and J genes are TRBV30 and TRBJ2-1, with D hard to call. CDR3 amino acids: CAWSTGVYNEQFF. CDR3 DNA: TGTGCCTGGAGTACCGGAGTCTACAATGAGCAGTTCTTC.